This TCR beta chain was captured in a study of blood T cell repertoires in COVID-19. Study-wide background: Donors in the United States, Italy and Spain gave samples during acute or convalescent COVID-19.

Germline CDR1 reads SNHLY; CDR2 reads FYNNEI. This CDR3 region has 11 residues. The V gene lost 3 bases and the J gene lost 3 bases, with 3 bases spanning the gap. Authors' methods: The authors estimated nucleated cell counts from reference gene primer amplification. Libraries were prepared by immunoSEQ multiplex PCR; TCRdb keeps only in-frame clonotypes and omits some of them. For V, J and clone size, that table is used; D and trimming come from the DNA. This sample carries roughly 430,000 clones, nearly 90% of them seen once, and the ten largest clones take approximately 1.5%. Self-reported history from a screening survey and questionnaire set each donor's cohort. During the 2 weeks before they entered the study, exposed participants had met someone with a PCR-confirmed or clinician-diagnosed COVID-19 case.

This receptor was taken from a woman between 18 and 29 years old who had been exposed to COVID-19. The sample comprised PBMCs or T cells enriched from blood (not recorded which). This rearrangement joins TRBV2 to TRBJ2-7; the D is unclear. The CDR3 is CASSEYYEQYF. CDR3 in DNA: TGTGCCAGCAGTGAGTACTACGAGCAGTACTTC. The full variable domain, with the rest looked up from reference TRBV2 and TRBJ2-7, is EPEVTQTPSHQVTQMGQEVILRCVPISNHLYFYWYRQILGQKVEFLVSFYNNEISEKSEIFDDQFSVERPDGSNFTLKIRSTKLEDSAMYFCASSEYYEQYFGPGTRLTVT.